Following are 21 T cell receptor beta chains from one sample sequenced in a study of shared clonotypes between healthy human individuals. Generated by immunoSEQ multiplex PCR, the TCRdb table keeps only in-frame clones and is missing some. Counted here are approximately 640,000 clones, roughly 87% occurring once; the ten biggest clones make up about 34%. The sample consisted of memory CD8+ T cells from PBMCs. Described subset: CD45RO+ cells pooled with CCR7-negative TemRA cells. These receptors all stem from a man between 18 and 29 years old in good health. Some clones in this sample may be carry-over from other donors' samples.

The chain joins TRBV27 to TRBJ1-2, with 9 nucleotides matching TRBD1. The ends lost 4 bases at V and 7 bases at J; junction bases unmatched: 4. The CDR3 is 13 residues long. Per the germline V gene, CDR1 is MNHEY and CDR2 is SMNVEV (reference sequence). The CDR3 DNA sequence: TGTGCCAGCAGTTATGGGACAGGGTTTGGCTACACCTTC. It encodes CASSYGTGFGYTF.

The chain recombines TRBV6-5 with TRBJ2-1; 7 nucleotides align to TRBD2. Germline loops: CDR1 MNHEY, CDR2 SVGAGI. The CDR3 runs to 16 residues. The V and J ends lost 1 base and 3 bases, in that order; junction bases with no gene match: 6. The DNA of the CDR3 is TGTGCCAGCAGTTACTTCCCGCGGGAGCGCTACAATGAGCAGTTCTTC. Its protein is CASSYFPRERYNEQFF.

This chain uses TRBV4-1 with TRBJ1-1, with 8 bases aligning to TRBD1. The J segment lost 6 bases and the V segment lost 3 bases, leaving 6 bases of the junction unmatched. The germline V gene has CDR1 MGHRA and CDR2 YSYEKL. The length of the CDR3 is 14 residues. Here the CDR3 reads CASSHNRGASEAFF. CDR3 nucleotides: TGCGCCAGCAGCCATAACAGGGGGGCTTCTGAAGCTTTCTTT.

The chain has TRBV9 and TRBJ2-3, with TRBD1 identical over 7 bases. The germline V gene encodes CDR1 SGDLS and CDR2 YYNGEE. V was pared by 4 bases and J by 3 bases, with 11 bases of the junction left unmatched. The CDR3 length is 16 residues. The CDR3 bases are TGTGCCAGCAGCCCGAGACGGGACAGAAATACAGATACGCAGTATTTT. This codes for CASSPRRDRNTDTQYF.

J is TRBJ2-7 and V is TRBV7-3; no definite D call. This CDR3 has 14 residues. Trimming removed 2 bases at V and 1 base at J, with 9 bases between. Germline CDR1 and CDR2: SGHTA and FQGTGA. The CDR3 reads CASSLAPRSYEQYF. Here the CDR3 DNA reads TGTGCCAGCAGCTTAGCTCCCCGGTCCTACGAGCAGTACTTC.

The gene calls are TRBV7-8 and TRBJ2-1, with 7 bases aligning to TRBD2. Trimming at V came to 3 bases and at J to 1 base, leaving 6 bases not matched to a gene. This CDR3 is 16 amino acids long. Germline V CDR1 and CDR2: SGHVS, FQNEAQ. This chain's CDR3 is CASSLLAGESYNEQFF. In DNA form, the CDR3 reads TGTGCCAGCAGCTTGCTTGCGGGAGAGTCCTACAATGAGCAGTTCTTC.

This chain connects TRBV6-6 to TRBJ2-5; the D gene is possibly TRBD2 (5 bases). The end of the DNA is better explained by TRBJ2-7, so the J call may be wrong. Germline CDR1 is MNHNY and CDR2 is SVGAGI (reference sequence). The CDR3 contains 14 residues. The chain's CDR3 is CASSYSAGAYEQYF. The CDR3, as DNA: TGTGCCAGCAGTTACTCGGCCGGGGCCTACGAGCAGTACTTC.

As for this clone: One end of the junction does not line up with germline, which may come from a read error. CDR3 amino acids: CASSTTRTAEGSVSF. DNA of the CDR3: TGTGCCAGTAGTACAACCAGGACGGCTGAGGGGTCCGTTAGCTTT. The V and J genes are TRBV19 and TRBJ1-4, with a weak D call TRBD1 (5 bases). Per germline, CDR1 LNHDA and CDR2 SQIVND (reference sequence). This CDR3 contains 15 residues.

The CDR3 DNA follows: TGCGCCAGCAGCTTGGAACCTGACAGGGCAAGGAACACTGAAGCTTTCTTT. Protein sequence: CASSLEPDRARNTEAFF. The rearrangement uses TRBV5-1 and TRBJ1-1; 7 nucleotides line up with TRBD1. This CDR3 contains 17 residues. The trim removed 0 bases at V and 1 base at J, leaving 9 bases unmatched. The germline gives CDR1 SGHRS, CDR2 YFSETQ.

This clone appeared many times. The V gene is TRBV18, the J gene TRBJ1-2; maybe TRBD1 (6 bases). Trimming cost V 5 bases and J 4 bases, with 8 bases left between them. CDR3 length: 12 amino acids. Germline CDR1 reads KGHSH; CDR2 reads LQKENI. The CDR3 DNA is TGTGCCAGCTCAACAGGGATCTATGGCTACACCTTC. Translating gives CASSTGIYGYTF.

V gene TRBV27 combines with J gene TRBJ2-7; D is possibly TRBD2 (6 bases). The CDR3 has 15 amino acids. V lost 5 bases, J lost 6 bases, and 20 bases lay in between. Germline CDR1 is MNHEY and CDR2 is SMNVEV (reference sequence). The CDR3 here is CASSALRGRPGEQYF. The CDR3 DNA follows: TGTGCCAGCAGTGCCCTGCGGGGCCGCCCGGGCGAGCAGTACTTC.

CDR3 sequence reads: CASSLLSGNQPQHF. The CDR3 nucleotides are TGTGCCAGCAGCTTACTGAGCGGCAATCAGCCCCAGCATTTT. The chain joins TRBV5-5 to TRBJ1-5; D uncertain. The V end lost 2 bases, the J end lost 2 bases, and 8 bases lay between the germline ends. In germline, CDR1 is SGHKS, CDR2 YYEKEE (reference sequence). CDR3 size: 14 residues.

The chain joins TRBV30 to TRBJ1-4; perhaps TRBD1 as D (5 bases). CDR1 is GTSNPN and CDR2 is SVGIG in the germline V gene (reference sequence). The V gene lost 4 bases and the J gene lost 5 bases, with 11 bases spanning the gap. CDR3 length equals 13 residues. The CDR3 here is CAWTGPPNEKLFF. For the CDR3, the DNA is TGTGCCTGGACGGGACCGCCGAATGAAAAACTGTTTTTT.

The rearrangement links TRBV27 to TRBJ2-2; 11 bases line up with TRBD2. Germline CDR1 is MNHEY and CDR2 is SMNVEV (reference sequence). J gave up 4 bases and V 5 bases, and 6 bases lay outside the gene matches. This CDR3 comprises 16 residues. The CDR3: CASSITSGRSTGELFF. DNA of the CDR3: TGTGCCAGCAGTATTACTAGCGGGAGAAGCACCGGGGAGCTGTTTTTT.

The gene calls are TRBV9 and TRBJ1-1; 11 nucleotides line up with TRBD1. CDR3 length equals 14 residues. V dropped 4 bases and J dropped 4; count of bases not matched to a gene: 3. Germline V lookup: CDR1 SGDLS, CDR2 YYNGEE. The CDR3 region is CASSFGTGGTEAFF. CDR3 bases: TGTGCCAGCAGCTTCGGGACAGGGGGCACTGAAGCTTTCTTT.

The rearrangement uses TRBV27 and TRBJ2-1; a weak D match, TRBD1 (5 bases). This CDR3 spans 14 amino acids. Germline V CDR1 and CDR2: MNHEY, SMNVEV (reference sequence). Trimming removed 4 bases at V and 3 bases at J, with 10 bases between. CDR3 DNA: TGTGCCAGCAGTTCGATTAGGGGCTACAATGAGCAGTTCTTC. Translation gives CASSSIRGYNEQFF.

J is TRBJ2-7 and V is TRBV4-1; 7 bases are a match to TRBD1. Germline V lookup: CDR1 MGHRA, CDR2 YSYEKL. This CDR3 comprises 16 residues. With V trimmed by 1 base and J by 3 bases, 9 bases remained unmatched. CDR3 protein: CASSQVNRGLNYEQYF. In nucleotides, the CDR3 is TGCGCCAGCAGCCAAGTTAATAGGGGGCTGAACTACGAGCAGTACTTC.

This rearrangement joins TRBV7-9 to TRBJ2-1, with TRBD1 matching 9 bases. This CDR3 spans 15 amino acids. Trimming took 5 bases from V and 8 from J; bases not matched to a gene: 10. Germline values: CDR1 SEHNR, CDR2 FQNEAQ (reference sequence). The CDR3 here is CASSPRDRVYHEQFF. The DNA for the CDR3 is TGTGCCAGCAGCCCCCGGGACAGGGTGTACCATGAGCAGTTCTTC.

This chain connects TRBV5-5 to TRBJ2-7, with D unclear. V gave up 0 bases and J gave up 6 bases, with 4 bases separating them. Germline lookup yields CDR1 SGHKS and CDR2 YYEKEE (reference sequence). There are 11 residues in the CDR3. In nucleotides, the CDR3 is TGTGCCAGCAGCTTGGAACGCGAGCAGTACTTC. Protein product: CASSLEREQYF.

DNA for the CDR3: TGTGCCATCAGGCGTCCGGGGGCCTACGAGCAGTACTTC. It encodes CAIRRPGAYEQYF. The chain uses TRBV10-3 and TRBJ2-7, with D possibly matching TRBD2 (6 bases). The germline gives CDR1 ENHRY, CDR2 SYGVKD. V shed 6 bases and J shed 2 bases, with 11 bases lying between them. The CDR3 contains 13 residues.

The chain couples TRBV5-1 to TRBJ2-3; 7 nucleotides match TRBD2. J lost 4 bases, V lost 0 bases, and 8 bases had no gene match. This CDR3 is 16 amino acids long. The germline V gene has CDR1 SGHRS and CDR2 YFSETQ. This CDR3 reads CASSLAAGEGADTQYF. The CDR3 DNA reads as TGCGCCAGCAGCTTGGCGGCGGGAGAGGGTGCAGATACGCAGTATTTT.